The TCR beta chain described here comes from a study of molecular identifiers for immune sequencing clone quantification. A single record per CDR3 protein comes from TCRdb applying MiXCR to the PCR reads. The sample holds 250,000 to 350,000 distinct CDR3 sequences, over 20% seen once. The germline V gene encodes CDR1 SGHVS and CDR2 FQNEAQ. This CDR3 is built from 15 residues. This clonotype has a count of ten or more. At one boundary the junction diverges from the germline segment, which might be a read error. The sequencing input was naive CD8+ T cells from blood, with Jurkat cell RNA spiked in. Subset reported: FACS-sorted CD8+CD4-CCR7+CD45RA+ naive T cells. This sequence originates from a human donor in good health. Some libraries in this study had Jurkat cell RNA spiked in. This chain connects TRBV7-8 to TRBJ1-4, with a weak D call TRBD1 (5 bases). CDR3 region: CASGFLTDPNEKLFF. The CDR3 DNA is TGTGCCAGCGGCTTTTTGACAGATCCGAATGAAAAACTGTTTTTT. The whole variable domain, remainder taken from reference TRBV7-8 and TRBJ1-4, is GAGVSQSPRYKVAKRGQDVALRCDPISGHVSLFWYQQALGQGPEFLTYFQNEAQLDKSGLPSDRFFAERPEGSVSTLKIQRTQQEDSAVYLCASGFLTDPNEKLFFGSGTQLSVL.